The following is a TCR beta chain sequence with its context. Antigen specificity is unknown. This record belongs to a study of T cells expressing NK-cell markers. Across the study: Repertoire data for TCR beta were derived from sorted T cells (CD3+CD56+NKG2C+, CD3+CD56+NKG2C- and CD3+CD56-NKG2C+). Study-wide results and limits: Expanded clones of NKG2C+ T cells had an unclear HCMV specificity. A few of the donors also had these clonotypes leading their CD3+CD56-NKG2C+ fraction. In about 6 donors, dominant CD3+CD56+NKG2C+ clonotypes ranked among the top 10 CD8+ clonotypes.

TCRdb re-called the 5' RACE reads and catalogs CDR3 proteins one per entry, DNA excluded. The table gives roughly 170,000 distinct CDR3 sequences; the top ten clones make up approximately 17% of it. This CDR3 has 15 amino acids. Germline-derived CDR1 and CDR2 are SGHRS and YFSETQ. V is TRBV5-1 and J is TRBJ2-7. The TCR comes from a woman between 18 and 75 years old in good health. Sequencing input: blood T cells: a sorted CD56 or NKG2C T cell subset, CD4+ or CD8+ T cells, or bulk PBMC T cells (not recorded which). CDR3 protein: CASSTHLRGSYEQYF.